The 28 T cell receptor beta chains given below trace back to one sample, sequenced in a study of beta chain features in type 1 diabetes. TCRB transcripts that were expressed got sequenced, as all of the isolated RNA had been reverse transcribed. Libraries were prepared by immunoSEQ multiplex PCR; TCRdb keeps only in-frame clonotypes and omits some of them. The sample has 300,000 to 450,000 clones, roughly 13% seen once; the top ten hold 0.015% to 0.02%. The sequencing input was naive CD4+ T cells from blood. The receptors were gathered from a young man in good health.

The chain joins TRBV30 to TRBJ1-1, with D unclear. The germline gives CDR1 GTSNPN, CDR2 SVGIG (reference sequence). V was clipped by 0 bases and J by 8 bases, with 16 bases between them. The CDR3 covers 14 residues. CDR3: CAWSVPPGSKEAFF. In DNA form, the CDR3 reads TGTGCCTGGAGTGTTCCCCCCGGGTCCAAGGAAGCTTTCTTT. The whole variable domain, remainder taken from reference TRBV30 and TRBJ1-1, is SQTIHQWPATLVQPVGSPLSLECTVEGTSNPNLYWYRQAAGRGLQLLFYSVGIGQISSEVPQNLSASRPQDRQFILSSKKLLLSDSGFYLCAWSVPPGSKEAFFGQGTRLTVV.

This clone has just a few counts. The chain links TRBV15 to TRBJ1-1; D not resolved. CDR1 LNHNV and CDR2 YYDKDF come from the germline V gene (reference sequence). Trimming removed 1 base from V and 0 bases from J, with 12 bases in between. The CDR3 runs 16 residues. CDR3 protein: CATSRAANSLNTEAFF. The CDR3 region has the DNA TGTGCCACCAGCAGAGCCGCAAATAGTTTGAACACTGAAGCTTTCTTT.

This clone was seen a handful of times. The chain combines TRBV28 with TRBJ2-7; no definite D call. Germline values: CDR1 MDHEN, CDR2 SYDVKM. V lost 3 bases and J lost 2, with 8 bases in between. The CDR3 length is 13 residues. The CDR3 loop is CASSLQNTYEQYF. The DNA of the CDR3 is TGTGCCAGCAGTTTGCAGAACACCTACGAGCAGTACTTC.

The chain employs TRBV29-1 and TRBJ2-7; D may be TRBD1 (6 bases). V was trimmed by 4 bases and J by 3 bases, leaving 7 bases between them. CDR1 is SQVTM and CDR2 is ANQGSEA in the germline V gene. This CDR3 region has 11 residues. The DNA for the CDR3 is TGCAGCGTTGGAGGGGGCTACGAGCAGTACTTC. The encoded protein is CSVGGGYEQYF.

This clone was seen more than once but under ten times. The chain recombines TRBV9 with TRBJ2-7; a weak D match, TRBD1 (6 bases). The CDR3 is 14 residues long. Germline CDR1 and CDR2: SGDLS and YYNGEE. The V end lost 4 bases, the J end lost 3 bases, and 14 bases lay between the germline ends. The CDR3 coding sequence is TGTGCCAGCAGCCATGGGACAACGAACTACGAGCAGTACTTC. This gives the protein CASSHGTTNYEQYF.

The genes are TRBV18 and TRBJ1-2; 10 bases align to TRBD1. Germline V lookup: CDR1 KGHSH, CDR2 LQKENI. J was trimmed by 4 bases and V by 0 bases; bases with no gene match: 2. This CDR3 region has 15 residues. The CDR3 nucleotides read TGTGCCAGCTCACCACCGGACAGGGGGGCCTATGGCTACACCTTC. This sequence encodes CASSPPDRGAYGYTF.

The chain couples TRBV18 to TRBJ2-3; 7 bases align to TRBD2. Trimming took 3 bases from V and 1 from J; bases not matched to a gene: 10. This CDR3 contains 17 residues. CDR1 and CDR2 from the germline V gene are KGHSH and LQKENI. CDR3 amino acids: CASSPFWERGRTDTQYF. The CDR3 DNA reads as TGTGCCAGCTCACCTTTCTGGGAGCGGGGCCGCACAGATACGCAGTATTTT.

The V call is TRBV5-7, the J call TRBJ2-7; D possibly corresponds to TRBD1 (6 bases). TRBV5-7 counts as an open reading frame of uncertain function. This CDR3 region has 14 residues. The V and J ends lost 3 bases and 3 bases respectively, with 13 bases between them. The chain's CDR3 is CASSYNRVYYEQYF. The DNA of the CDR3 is TGTGCCAGCAGCTACAACAGGGTCTACTACGAGCAGTACTTC.

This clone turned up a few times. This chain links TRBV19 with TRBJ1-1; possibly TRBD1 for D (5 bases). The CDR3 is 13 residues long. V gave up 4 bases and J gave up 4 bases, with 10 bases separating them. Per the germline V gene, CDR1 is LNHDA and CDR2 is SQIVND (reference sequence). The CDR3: CASSTGGTTEAFF. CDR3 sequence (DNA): TGTGCCAGTAGTACTGGGGGGACCACTGAAGCTTTCTTT.

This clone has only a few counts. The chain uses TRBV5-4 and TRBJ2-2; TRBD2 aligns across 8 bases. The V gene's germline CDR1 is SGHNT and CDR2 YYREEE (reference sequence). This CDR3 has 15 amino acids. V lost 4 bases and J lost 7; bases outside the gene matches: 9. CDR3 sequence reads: CASSPAGAGGGELFF. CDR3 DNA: TGTGCCAGCAGCCCCGCCGGGGCGGGAGGCGGGGAGCTGTTTTTT.

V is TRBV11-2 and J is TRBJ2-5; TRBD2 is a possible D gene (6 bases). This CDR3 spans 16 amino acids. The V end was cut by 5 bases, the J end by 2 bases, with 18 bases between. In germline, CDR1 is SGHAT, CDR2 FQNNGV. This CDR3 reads CASSVLWAGRQETQYF. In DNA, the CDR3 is TGTGCCAGCAGCGTACTGTGGGCAGGGAGGCAAGAGACCCAGTACTTC.

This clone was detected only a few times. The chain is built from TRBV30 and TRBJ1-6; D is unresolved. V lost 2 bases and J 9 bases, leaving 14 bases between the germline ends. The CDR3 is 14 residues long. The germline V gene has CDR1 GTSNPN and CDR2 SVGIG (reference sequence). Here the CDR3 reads CAWSISQAGSPLHF. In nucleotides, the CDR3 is TGTGCCTGGAGTATCAGTCAGGCAGGTTCACCCCTCCACTTT. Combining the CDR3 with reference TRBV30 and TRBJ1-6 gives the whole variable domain SQTIHQWPATLVQPVGSPLSLECTVEGTSNPNLYWYRQAAGRGLQLLFYSVGIGQISSEVPQNLSASRPQDRQFILSSKKLLLSDSGFYLCAWSISQAGSPLHFGNGTRLTVT.

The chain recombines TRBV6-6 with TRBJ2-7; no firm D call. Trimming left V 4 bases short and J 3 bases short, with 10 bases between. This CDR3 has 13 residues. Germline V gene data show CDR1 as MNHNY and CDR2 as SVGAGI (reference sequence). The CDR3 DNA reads TGTGCCAGCAGTTGGGCCGGCGTCTACGAGCAGTACTTC. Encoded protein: CASSWAGVYEQYF.

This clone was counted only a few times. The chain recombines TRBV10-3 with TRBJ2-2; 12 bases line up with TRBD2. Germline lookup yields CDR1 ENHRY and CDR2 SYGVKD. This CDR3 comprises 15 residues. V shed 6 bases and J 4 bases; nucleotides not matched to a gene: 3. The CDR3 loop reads CAIRMTSGSTGELFF. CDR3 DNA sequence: TGTGCCATCAGGATGACTAGCGGGAGCACCGGGGAGCTGTTTTTT.

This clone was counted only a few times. CDR3 sequence: CASSWRVRGLETQYF. Here the CDR3 DNA reads TGCGCCAGCAGCTGGAGGGTCAGGGGGCTTGAGACCCAGTACTTC. The chain employs TRBV5-1 and TRBJ2-5; TRBD1 aligns across 8 bases. This CDR3 has 15 residues. Unmatched junction bases numbered 9, after V lost 3 bases and J lost 5 bases. The germline CDR1 and CDR2 sequences are SGHRS and YFSETQ.

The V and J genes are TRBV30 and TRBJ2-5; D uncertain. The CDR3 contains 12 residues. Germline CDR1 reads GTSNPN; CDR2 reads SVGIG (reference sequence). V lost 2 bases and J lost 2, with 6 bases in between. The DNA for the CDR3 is TGTGCCTGGAGTATCGGTCAAGAGACCCAGTACTTC. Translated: CAWSIGQETQYF.

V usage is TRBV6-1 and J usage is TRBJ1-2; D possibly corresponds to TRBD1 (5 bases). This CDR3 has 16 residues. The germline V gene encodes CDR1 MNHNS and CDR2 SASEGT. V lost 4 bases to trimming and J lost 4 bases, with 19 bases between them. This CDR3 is CASSVNRATVAYGYTF. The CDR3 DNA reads TGTGCCAGCAGTGTAAATAGGGCGACAGTTGCCTATGGCTACACCTTC.

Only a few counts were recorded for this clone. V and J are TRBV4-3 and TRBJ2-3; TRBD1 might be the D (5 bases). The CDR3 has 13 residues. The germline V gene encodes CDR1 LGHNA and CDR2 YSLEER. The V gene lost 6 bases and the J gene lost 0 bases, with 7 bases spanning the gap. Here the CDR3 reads CASRAGSTDTQYF. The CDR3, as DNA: TGCGCCAGCAGAGCAGGGAGCACAGATACGCAGTATTTT.

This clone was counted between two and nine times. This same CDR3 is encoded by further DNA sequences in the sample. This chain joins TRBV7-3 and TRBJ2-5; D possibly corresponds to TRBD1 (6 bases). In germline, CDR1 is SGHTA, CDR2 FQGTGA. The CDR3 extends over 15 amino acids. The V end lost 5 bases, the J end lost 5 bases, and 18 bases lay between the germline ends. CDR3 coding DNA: TGTGCCAGCAGCCCAAGGGCAGGGGTCGGGGAGACCCAGTACTTC. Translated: CASSPRAGVGETQYF.

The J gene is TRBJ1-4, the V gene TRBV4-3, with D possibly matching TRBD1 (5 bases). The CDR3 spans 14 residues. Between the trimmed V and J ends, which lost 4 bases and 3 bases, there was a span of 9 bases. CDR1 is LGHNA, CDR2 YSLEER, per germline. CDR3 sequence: CASSRRAANEKLFF. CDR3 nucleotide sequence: TGCGCCAGCAGCCGCAGGGCGGCTAATGAAAAACTGTTTTTT.

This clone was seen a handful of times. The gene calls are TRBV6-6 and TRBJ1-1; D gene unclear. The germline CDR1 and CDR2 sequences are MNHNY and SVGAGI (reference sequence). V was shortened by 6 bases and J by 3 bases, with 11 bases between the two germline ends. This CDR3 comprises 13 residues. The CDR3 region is CASRKREDTEAFF. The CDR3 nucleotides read TGTGCCAGCAGAAAGAGGGAGGACACTGAAGCTTTCTTT.

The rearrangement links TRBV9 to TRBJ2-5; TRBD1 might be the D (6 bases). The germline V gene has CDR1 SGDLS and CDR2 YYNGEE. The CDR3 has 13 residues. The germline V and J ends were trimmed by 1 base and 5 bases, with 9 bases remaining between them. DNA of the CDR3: TGTGCCAGCAGCGTACAGGGGTATGAGACCCAGTACTTC. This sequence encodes CASSVQGYETQYF.

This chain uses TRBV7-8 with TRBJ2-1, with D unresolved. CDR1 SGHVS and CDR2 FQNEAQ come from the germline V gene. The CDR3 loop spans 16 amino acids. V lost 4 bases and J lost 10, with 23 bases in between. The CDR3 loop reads CASSSGASLGISEQFF. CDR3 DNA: TGTGCCAGCAGCTCCGGAGCCAGCCTCGGAATTTCGGAGCAGTTCTTC. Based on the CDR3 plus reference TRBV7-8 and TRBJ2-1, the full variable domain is GAGVSQSPRYKVAKRGQDVALRCDPISGHVSLFWYQQALGQGPEFLTYFQNEAQLDKSGLPSDRFFAERPEGSVSTLKIQRTQQEDSAVYLCASSSGASLGISEQFFGPGTRLTVL.

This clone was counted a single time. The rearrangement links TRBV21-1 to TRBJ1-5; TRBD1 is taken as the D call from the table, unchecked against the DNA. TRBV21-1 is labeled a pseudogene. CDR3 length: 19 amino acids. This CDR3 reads CASSKEPAGPRLSNQPQHF. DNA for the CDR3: TGTGCCAGCAGCAAAGAGCCGGCAGGGCCCCGGTTGAGCAATCAGCCCCAGCATTTT.

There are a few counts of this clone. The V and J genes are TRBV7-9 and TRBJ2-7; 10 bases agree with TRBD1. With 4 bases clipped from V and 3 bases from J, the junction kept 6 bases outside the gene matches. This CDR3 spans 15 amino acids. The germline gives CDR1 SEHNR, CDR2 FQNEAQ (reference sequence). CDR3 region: CASSSDRDRGYEQYF. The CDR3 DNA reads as TGTGCCAGCAGCTCGGACCGGGACAGGGGCTACGAGCAGTACTTC.

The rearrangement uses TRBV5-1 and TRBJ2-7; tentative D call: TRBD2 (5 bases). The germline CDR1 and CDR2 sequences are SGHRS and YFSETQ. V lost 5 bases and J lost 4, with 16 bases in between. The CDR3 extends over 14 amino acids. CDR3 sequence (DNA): TGCGCCAGCAGGAAACCGGGATCCCCTTACGAGCAGTACTTC. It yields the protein CASRKPGSPYEQYF.

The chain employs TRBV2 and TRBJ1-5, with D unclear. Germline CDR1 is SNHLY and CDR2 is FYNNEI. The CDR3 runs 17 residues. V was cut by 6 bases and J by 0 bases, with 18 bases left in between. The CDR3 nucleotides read TGTGCCAGCAGACGGGATACAACTAACTATAGCAATCAGCCCCAGCATTTT. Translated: CASRRDTTNYSNQPQHF.

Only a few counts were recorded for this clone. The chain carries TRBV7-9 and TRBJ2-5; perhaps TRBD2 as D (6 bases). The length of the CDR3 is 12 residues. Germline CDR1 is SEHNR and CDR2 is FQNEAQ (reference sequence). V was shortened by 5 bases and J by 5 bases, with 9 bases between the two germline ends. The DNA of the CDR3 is TGTGCCAGCAGCCCCGCGGGGGAGACCCAGTACTTC. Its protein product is CASSPAGETQYF.